The 11 T cell receptor beta chains in this list originate from one sample, sequenced in a study of T cells in Graves' hyperthyroidism and ophthalmopathy. The TCR beta CDR3 regions underwent amplification using RNA transcripts as the source. Researchers ran a first-round RT-PCR on the TCR CDR3 using the HTBI primer set. From the multiplex PCR reads, TCRdb called clonotypes with MiXCR, one entry per CDR3 protein. The sample has about 360,000 distinct CDR3 sequences, approximately 20% seen once. The sequencing input was blood. All receptors derive from a woman under 30 with Graves' hyperthyroidism.

This clonotype has a count of ten or more. This sequence joins TRBV11-2 and TRBJ2-7, with TRBD1 as a possible D gene (6 bases). V lost 3 bases and J 3 bases, leaving 12 bases between the germline ends. The CDR3 spans 14 residues. Germline loops: CDR1 SGHAT, CDR2 FQNNGV. CDR3 nucleotide sequence: TGTGCCAGCAGCTTCAGGGGCAATCACTACGAGCAGTACTTC. It specifies CASSFRGNHYEQYF.

This clonotype was seen many times. The chain recombines TRBV28 with TRBJ1-2, with D perhaps TRBD1 (6 bases). V was cut by 7 bases and J by 4 bases, with 16 bases left in between. The germline V gene has CDR1 MDHEN and CDR2 SYDVKM. The CDR3 length is 14 residues. Here the CDR3 DNA reads TGTGCCAGCACCAACCCTAGGGGGGGCTATGGCTACACCTTC. This sequence encodes CASTNPRGGYGYTF.

This clonotype was seen ten or more times. The chain links TRBV10-2 to TRBJ1-2, with 7 bases matching TRBD1. The CDR3 consists of 13 residues. CDR1 is WSHSY, CDR2 SAAADI, per germline. J lost 7 bases, V lost 5 bases, and 7 bases had no gene match. Here the CDR3 reads CASSPGQSLGYTF. CDR3 DNA sequence: TGCGCCAGCAGTCCGGGACAGAGCCTTGGCTACACCTTC.

This clonotype was picked up many times. The chain joins TRBV2 to TRBJ2-2; D is unclear. Trimming left V 2 bases short and J 3 bases short, with 10 bases between. Germline V gene lookup returns CDR1 SNHLY and CDR2 FYNNEI. There are 15 residues in the CDR3. The CDR3 region is CASSELRGHTGELFF. The DNA for the CDR3 is TGTGCCAGCAGTGAACTTCGTGGACACACCGGGGAGCTGTTTTTT.

This clonotype was seen ten or more times. V usage is TRBV6-5 and J usage is TRBJ1-1; D not certain. Germline V gives CDR1 MNHEY, CDR2 SVGAGI. Between the trimmed V and J ends, which lost 6 bases and 1 base, there was a span of 12 bases. The CDR3 length is 14 residues. For the CDR3, the DNA is TGTGCCAGCAGGCGGACCGCGGGGAACACTGAAGCTTTCTTT. Encoded protein: CASRRTAGNTEAFF.

The chain joins TRBV5-1 to TRBJ1-1; possibly TRBD1 for D (6 bases). In germline, CDR1 is SGHRS, CDR2 YFSETQ. V shed 3 bases and J shed 0 bases, with 12 bases lying between them. This CDR3 contains 15 residues. CDR3 bases: TGCGCCAGCAGCTACCAGACAGGAATGAACACTGAAGCTTTCTTT. Translated: CASSYQTGMNTEAFF.

As to this clonotype: One base away lies a much larger clone, so this may be a sequencing read error. The gene calls are TRBV27 and TRBJ1-5; a possible D gene is TRBD1 (6 bases). The CDR3 sequence is 16 residues long. Germline CDR1 reads MNHEY; CDR2 reads SMNVEV (reference sequence). The V and J ends lost 5 bases and 7 bases respectively, with 21 bases between them. The CDR3 nucleotides read TGTGCCAGCAGTATCAAGACAACAGGGTCTCGGCAGCCCCAGCATTTT. This gives the protein CASSIKTTGSRQPQHF.

This chain connects TRBV3-1 to TRBJ2-5; TRBD1 aligns across 10 bases. The V gene end was trimmed by 0 bases and the J gene end by 4 bases; junction bases not matched to a gene: 2. The CDR3 has 15 amino acids. The V gene's germline CDR1 is LGHDT and CDR2 YNNKEL (reference sequence). DNA for the CDR3: TGTGCCAGCAGCCAAGAACGGGACAGGGGAGAGACCCAGTACTTC. Translation gives CASSQERDRGETQYF.

This clonotype was counted many times. V and J are TRBV5-1 and TRBJ2-7; tentative D call: TRBD1 (5 bases). Trimming removed 3 bases at V and 7 bases at J, with 11 bases between. This CDR3 contains 12 residues. Looked up from germline, CDR1 is SGHRS and CDR2 is YFSETQ. The chain's CDR3 is CASSSSPGEQYF. The CDR3 DNA reads TGCGCCAGCAGCTCCTCACCAGGGGAGCAGTACTTC. The complete variable domain, with remaining parts taken from reference TRBV5-1 and TRBJ2-7, reads KAGVTQTPRYLIKTRGQQVTLSCSPISGHRSVSWYQQTPGQGLQFLFEYFSETQRNKGNFPGRFSGRQFSNSRSEMNVSTLELGDSALYLCASSSSPGEQYFGPGTRLTVT.

This clonotype was counted many times. In nucleotides, the CDR3 is TGTGCCAGCAGCTTAGCAACAATAAGGAGGGGATACTATGGCTACACCTTC. It codes for CASSLATIRRGYYGYTF. The chain combines TRBV7-8 with TRBJ1-2, with D possibly TRBD1 on 5 matching bases. Germline CDR1 SGHVS, CDR2 FQNEAQ. Trimming removed 0 bases at V and 3 bases at J, with 17 bases between. The CDR3 is 17 residues long.

This clonotype was counted at least ten times. J is TRBJ1-5 and V is TRBV2; no firm D call. The length of the CDR3 is 15 residues. Trimming left V 2 bases short and J 0 bases short, with 8 bases between. Looked up from germline, CDR1 is SNHLY and CDR2 is FYNNEI. CDR3 coding DNA: TGTGCCAGCAGTGAAACCGGGTATAGCAATCAGCCCCAGCATTTT. It yields the protein CASSETGYSNQPQHF.